This entry lists 16 T cell receptor beta chains sequenced from one sample in a study of T cells in Graves' hyperthyroidism and ophthalmopathy. Amplification of TCR beta CDR3 regions used RNA as the template. The study used the HTBI primer set for a first-round RT-PCR of the TCR CDR3. MiXCR, applied by TCRdb to the multiplex PCR reads, yields one record per CDR3 protein. The data hold 350,000 to 500,000 distinct CDR3 sequences, with roughly 13% observed a single time. Material: blood. Receptor source: a woman aged 18-30 years with Graves' hyperthyroidism.

The V gene is TRBV15, the J gene TRBJ2-7, with 8 bases that match TRBD1. The CDR3 contains 14 residues. Germline CDR1 reads LNHNV; CDR2 reads YYDKDF (reference sequence). J was trimmed by 4 bases and V by 4 bases; bases with no gene match: 6. The CDR3 bases are TGTGCCACCAGCACCCGGACAGGGCCGTACGAGCAGTACTTC. Its translation: CATSTRTGPYEQYF. Full variable domain (missing parts from reference TRBV15 and TRBJ2-7): DAMVIQNPRYQVTQFGKPVTLSCSQTLNHNVMYWYQQKSSQAPKLLFHYYDKDFNNEADTPDNFQSRRPNTSFCFLDIRSPGLGDTAMYLCATSTRTGPYEQYFGPGTRLTVT.

This clonotype showed up just a few times. The chain is built from TRBV4-2 and TRBJ1-5; D might be TRBD1 (6 bases). The V gene lost 4 bases and the J gene lost 5 bases, with 18 bases spanning the gap. The CDR3 contains 16 residues. CDR1 and CDR2 from the germline V gene are LGHNA and YNFKEQ. CDR3 sequence (DNA): TGTGCCAGCAGCCGTTCTTGGGGGGGCGAGGATCAGCCCCAGCATTTT. Translated, it gives CASSRSWGGEDQPQHF.

Ten or more counts support this clonotype. The rearrangement uses TRBV11-1 and TRBJ2-7; TRBD1 aligns across 7 bases. This CDR3 region has 15 residues. Looked up from germline, CDR1 is SGHAT and CDR2 is FQDESV (reference sequence). The trim removed 5 bases at V and 2 bases at J, leaving 9 bases unmatched. This CDR3 is CASSQRTGQAYEQYF. CDR3 DNA sequence: TGTGCCAGCAGCCAGCGGACAGGCCAGGCCTACGAGCAGTACTTC.

The J gene is TRBJ2-5, the V gene TRBV20-1, with D perhaps being TRBD1 or TRBD2 (5 bases each). The CDR3 is 14 residues long. Trimming left V 6 bases short and J 0 bases short, with 14 bases between. Looked up from germline, CDR1 is DFQATT and CDR2 is SNEGSKA (reference sequence). In DNA form, the CDR3 reads TGCAGTGCCGTTGGGACCACGTACCAAGAGACCCAGTACTTC. Protein: CSAVGTTYQETQYF.

V is TRBV10-1 and J is TRBJ2-6; TRBD2 might be the D (7 bases). This CDR3 region has 17 residues. Deletions cut 2 bases from V and 2 bases from J, with 13 bases between. Germline CDR1 and CDR2: WNHNN and SYGVQD (reference sequence). CDR3 sequence: CASSENSGGAGANVLTF. The CDR3 region has the DNA TGCGCCAGCAGTGAGAATTCGGGGGGCGCTGGGGCCAACGTCCTGACTTTC.

The rearrangement uses TRBV12-3 or TRBV12-4 and TRBJ2-3; 7 nucleotides agree with TRBD2. The V and J ends lost 6 bases and 0 bases, in that order; junction bases with no gene match: 6. The CDR3 is 15 amino acids. CDR3 bases: TGTGCCAGCAGCTCCGGGGGGTATAGCACAGATACGCAGTATTTT. Its protein is CASSSGGYSTDTQYF.

The chain uses TRBV4-2 and TRBJ2-1; tentative D call: TRBD1 (5 bases). In germline, CDR1 is LGHNA, CDR2 YNFKEQ. The length of the CDR3 is 18 residues. V dropped 0 bases and J dropped 2 bases, with 17 bases sitting between them. The CDR3 loop is CASSQEVVGRRTYNEQFF. In DNA, the CDR3 is TGTGCCAGCAGCCAAGAGGTCGTGGGGCGTCGGACCTACAATGAGCAGTTCTTC.

This clonotype was picked up many times. J is TRBJ1-2 and V is TRBV28, with TRBD1 identical over 7 bases. V was clipped by 4 bases and J by 3 bases; unmatched bases: 8. CDR3 length equals 15 residues. Looked up from germline, CDR1 is MDHEN and CDR2 is SYDVKM. In DNA form, the CDR3 reads TGTGCCAGCAGTTGGGACAGCCGAGCACACTATGGCTACACCTTC. It translates to CASSWDSRAHYGYTF.

This clonotype was observed at least ten times. The CDR3 here is CASSGGLNTGELFF. CDR3 in DNA: TGTGCCAGCAGCGGGGGCCTGAACACCGGGGAGCTGTTTTTT. The V gene is TRBV7-2, the J gene TRBJ2-2; possibly TRBD1 for D (6 bases). CDR3 length equals 14 residues. V dropped 5 bases and J dropped 1 base, with 8 bases sitting between them. From germline, CDR1 is SGHTA and CDR2 FQGNSA. Full variable domain (outside the CDR3, taken from reference TRBV7-2 and TRBJ2-2): GAGVSQSPSNKVTEKGKDVELRCDPISGHTALYWYRQSLGQGLEFLIYFQGNSAPDKSGLPSDRFSAERTGGSVSTLTIQRTQQEDSAVYLCASSGGLNTGELFFGEGSRLTVL.

This chain uses TRBV27 with TRBJ1-6; D unresolved. Germline values: CDR1 MNHEY, CDR2 SMNVEV (reference sequence). CDR3 length equals 14 residues. Trimming removed 3 bases at V and 4 bases at J, with 7 bases between. This CDR3 reads CASSFSDYNSPLHF. The CDR3 bases are TGTGCCAGCAGTTTTTCAGATTATAATTCACCCCTCCACTTT.

This clonotype was detected many times. The V gene is TRBV18, the J gene TRBJ2-1, with D unclear. V was clipped by 6 bases and J by 5 bases, with 11 bases between them. The germline V gene has CDR1 KGHSH and CDR2 LQKENI. The length of the CDR3 is 13 residues. This chain's CDR3 is CASSQNTDNEQFF. For the CDR3, the DNA is TGTGCCAGCTCCCAAAACACGGACAATGAGCAGTTCTTC.

V usage is TRBV5-1 and J usage is TRBJ2-1, with D perhaps being TRBD1 or TRBD2 (5 bases each). CDR3 length equals 14 residues. V was clipped by 3 bases and J by 8 bases, with 15 bases between them. Germline-derived CDR1 and CDR2 are SGHRS and YFSETQ. The CDR3 is CASSSQGSVDEQFF. DNA for the CDR3: TGCGCCAGCAGCTCCCAGGGTAGCGTGGATGAGCAGTTCTTC.

V is TRBV6-4 and J is TRBJ2-1, with 7 bases identical to TRBD2. This CDR3 comprises 14 residues. The V and J ends lost 5 bases and 8 bases, in that order; junction bases with no gene match: 9. Germline values: CDR1 MRHNA, CDR2 SNTAGT. CDR3 nucleotides: TGTGCCAGCAGTCCCGGACTAGAAGGCGATGAGCAGTTCTTC. The encoded protein is CASSPGLEGDEQFF.

V and J are TRBV20-1 and TRBJ2-1, with TRBD2 matching 12 bases. This CDR3 spans 15 amino acids. From germline, CDR1 is DFQATT and CDR2 SNEGSKA (reference sequence). The V and J ends lost 0 bases and 10 bases, in that order; junction bases with no gene match: 7. The CDR3 spells CSARDRRTSGNEQFF. The CDR3 DNA is TGCAGTGCTAGAGATCGTCGGACTAGCGGGAACGAGCAGTTCTTC.

This clonotype was counted a few times. The chain links TRBV5-6 to TRBJ2-1; 7 nucleotides match TRBD2. The junction had 14 bases not matched to a gene; V was cut back by 3 bases and J by 5 bases. The CDR3 covers 17 residues. The germline V gene has CDR1 SGHDT and CDR2 YYEEEE. The CDR3 DNA is TGTGCCAGCAGCTCCCCTAGCGGAGCATCCCTTGACAATGAGCAGTTCTTC. This gives the protein CASSSPSGASLDNEQFF. Combining the CDR3 with reference TRBV5-6 and TRBJ2-1 gives the whole variable domain DAGVTQSPTHLIKTRGQQVTLRCSPKSGHDTVSWYQQALGQGPQFIFQYYEEEERQRGNFPDRFSGHQFPNYSSELNVNALLLGDSALYLCASSSPSGASLDNEQFFGPGTRLTVL.

This clonotype was counted at least ten times. The chain combines TRBV5-1 with TRBJ2-4; no definite D call. The V and J ends lost 0 bases and 8 bases respectively, with 6 bases between them. This CDR3 spans 12 amino acids. Germline CDR1 SGHRS, CDR2 YFSETQ. The chain's CDR3 is CASSLESDIQYF. In nucleotides, the CDR3 is TGCGCCAGCAGCTTGGAGTCGGACATTCAGTACTTC.